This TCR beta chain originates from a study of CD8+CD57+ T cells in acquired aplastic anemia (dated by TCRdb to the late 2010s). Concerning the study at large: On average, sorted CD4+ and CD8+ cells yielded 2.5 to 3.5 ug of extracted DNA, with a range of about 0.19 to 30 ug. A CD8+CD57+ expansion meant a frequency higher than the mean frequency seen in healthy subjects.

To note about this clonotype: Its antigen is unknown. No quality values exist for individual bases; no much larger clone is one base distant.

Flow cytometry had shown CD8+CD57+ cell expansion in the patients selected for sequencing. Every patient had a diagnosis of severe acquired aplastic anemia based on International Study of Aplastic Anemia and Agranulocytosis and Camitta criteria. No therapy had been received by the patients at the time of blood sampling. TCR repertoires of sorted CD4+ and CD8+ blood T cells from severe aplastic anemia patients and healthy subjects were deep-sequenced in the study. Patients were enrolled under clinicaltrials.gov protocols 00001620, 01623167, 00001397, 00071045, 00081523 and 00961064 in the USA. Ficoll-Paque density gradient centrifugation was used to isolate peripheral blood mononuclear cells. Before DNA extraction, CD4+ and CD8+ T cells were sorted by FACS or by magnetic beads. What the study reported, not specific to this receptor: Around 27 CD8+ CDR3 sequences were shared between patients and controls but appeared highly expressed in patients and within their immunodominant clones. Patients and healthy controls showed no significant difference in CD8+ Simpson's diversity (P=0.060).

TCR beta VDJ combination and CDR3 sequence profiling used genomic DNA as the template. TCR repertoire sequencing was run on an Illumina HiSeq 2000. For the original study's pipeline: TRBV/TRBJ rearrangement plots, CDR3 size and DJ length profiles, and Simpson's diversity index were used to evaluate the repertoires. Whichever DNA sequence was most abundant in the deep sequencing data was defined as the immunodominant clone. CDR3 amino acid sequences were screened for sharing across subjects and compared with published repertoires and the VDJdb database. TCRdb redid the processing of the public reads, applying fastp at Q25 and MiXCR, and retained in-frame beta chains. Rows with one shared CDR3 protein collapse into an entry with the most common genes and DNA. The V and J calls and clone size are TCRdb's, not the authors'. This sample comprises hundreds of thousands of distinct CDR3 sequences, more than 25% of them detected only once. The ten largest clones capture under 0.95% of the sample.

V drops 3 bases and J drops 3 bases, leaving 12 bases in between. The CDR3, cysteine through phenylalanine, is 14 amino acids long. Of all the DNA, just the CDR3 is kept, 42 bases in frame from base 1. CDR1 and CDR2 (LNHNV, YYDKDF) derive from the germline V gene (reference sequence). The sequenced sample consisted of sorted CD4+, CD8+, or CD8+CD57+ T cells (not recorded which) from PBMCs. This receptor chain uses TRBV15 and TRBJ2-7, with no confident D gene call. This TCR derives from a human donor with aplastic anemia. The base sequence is TGTGCCACCAGCAGCCCTACACTTTACTACGAGCAGTACTTC. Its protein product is CATSSPTLYYEQYF.